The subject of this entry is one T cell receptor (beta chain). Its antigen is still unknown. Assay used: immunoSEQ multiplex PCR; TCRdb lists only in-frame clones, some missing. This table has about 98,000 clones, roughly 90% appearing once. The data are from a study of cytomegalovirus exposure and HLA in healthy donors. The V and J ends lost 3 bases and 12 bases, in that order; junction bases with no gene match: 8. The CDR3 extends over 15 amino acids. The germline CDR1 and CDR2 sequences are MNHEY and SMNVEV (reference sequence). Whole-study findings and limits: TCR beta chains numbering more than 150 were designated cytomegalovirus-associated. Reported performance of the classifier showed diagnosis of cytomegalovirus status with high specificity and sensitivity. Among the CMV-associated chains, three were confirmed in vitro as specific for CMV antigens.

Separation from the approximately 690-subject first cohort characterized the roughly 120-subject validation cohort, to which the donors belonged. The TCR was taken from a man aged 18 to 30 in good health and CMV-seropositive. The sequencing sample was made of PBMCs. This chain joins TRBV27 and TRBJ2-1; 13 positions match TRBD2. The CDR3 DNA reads TGTGCCAGCAGTTTGGGACTAGCGGGACGATCTCGGCAGTTCTTC. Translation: CASSLGLAGRSRQFF.